This TCR beta chain comes out of a study of T cell clonotyping in hematopoietic cell transplantation. Study results and limitations: Pathologically expanded recipient clonotypes increased progressively from day 30 to day 180 as diversity fell.

Germline loops: CDR1 SGHAT, CDR2 FQNNGV. The V and J ends lost 2 bases and 10 bases respectively, with 9 bases between them. The CDR3 has 12 residues. This table comes from immunoSEQ multiplex PCR, and its TCRdb copy is limited to in-frame clones, with some not included. The sample yields roughly 37,000 clones, 80% to 90% seen once. With regard to this clone: Its antigen remains unidentified.

The origin of this receptor is a woman between 40 and 50 years old in good health. Some clones in this sample may be carry-over from other donors' samples. The chain carries TRBV11-2 and TRBJ2-1; D unclear. The specimen sequenced was peripheral blood mononuclear cells. CDR3 nucleotides: TGTGCCAGCAGCTTACCTCAGATGGAGCAGTTCTTC. Amino acids: CASSLPQMEQFF.